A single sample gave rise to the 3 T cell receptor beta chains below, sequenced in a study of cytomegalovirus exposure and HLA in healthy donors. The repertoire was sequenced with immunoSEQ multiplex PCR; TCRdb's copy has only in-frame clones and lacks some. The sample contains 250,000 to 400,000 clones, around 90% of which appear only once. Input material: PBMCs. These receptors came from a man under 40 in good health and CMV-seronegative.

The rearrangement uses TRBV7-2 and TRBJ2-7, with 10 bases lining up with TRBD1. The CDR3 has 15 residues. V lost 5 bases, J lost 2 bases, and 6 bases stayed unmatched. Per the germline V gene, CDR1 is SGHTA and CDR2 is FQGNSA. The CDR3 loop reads CASSRPGQGTYEQYF. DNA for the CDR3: TGTGCCAGCAGCCGTCCGGGACAGGGGACCTACGAGCAGTACTTC.

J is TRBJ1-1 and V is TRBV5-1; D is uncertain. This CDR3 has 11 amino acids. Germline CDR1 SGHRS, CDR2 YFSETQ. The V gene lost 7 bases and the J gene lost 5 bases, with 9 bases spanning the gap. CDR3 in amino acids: CASGEGTEAFF. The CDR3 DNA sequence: TGCGCCAGCGGGGAGGGAACTGAAGCTTTCTTT.

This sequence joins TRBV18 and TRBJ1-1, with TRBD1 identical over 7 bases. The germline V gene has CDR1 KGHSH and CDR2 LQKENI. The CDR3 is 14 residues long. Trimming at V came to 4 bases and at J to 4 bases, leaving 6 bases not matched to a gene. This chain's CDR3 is CASSHTTGTTEAFF. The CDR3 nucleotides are TGTGCCAGCTCACATACGACAGGGACCACTGAAGCTTTCTTT.